In this sample, the clone carrying this T cell receptor beta chain turned up a few times. The data were produced by immunoSEQ multiplex PCR, yet TCRdb's version contains in-frame clones alone and is incomplete. Of under 150,000 clones in the sample, roughly 86% are singletons; the top ten hold over 9.5%. This entry is derived from a study of blood T cell repertoires in COVID-19. CDR3 length: 15 amino acids. V trimming: 4 bases; J trimming: 6 bases; junction bases outside the gene matches: 7. Germline values: CDR1 SGHDN, CDR2 FVKESK. This clonotype originated in a man aged 50 to 60 with active or convalescent COVID-19. Sequenced input: peripheral blood. The rearrangement uses TRBV14 and TRBJ2-1, with 9 bases lining up with TRBD2. This chain's CDR3 is CASSLQEAGGNEQFF. As DNA, the CDR3 is TGTGCCAGCAGCCTCCAAGAAGCGGGAGGCAATGAGCAGTTCTTC.